This is a list of T cell receptor beta chains from one sample in a study of blood T cell repertoires in COVID-19. Repertoires were generated with immunoSEQ multiplex PCR, while TCRdb's copy carries only in-frame clones and drops some. Of around 170,000 clones in the sample, 85% to 90% were seen once. Sequencing input: peripheral blood. The receptors were gathered from a woman in her sixties or seventies with acute or convalescent COVID-19. CDR3s include the opening cysteine and the closing phenylalanine or tryptophan. A D gene is named only where the DNA matches it firmly. Part of the rows lack a size; the others show once, few, many or a class for expanded clones.

13	NA	TRBJ2-2	NA	TRBV27	CASSLLAAGELFF	TGTGCCAGCAGTTTACTAGCAGCCGGGGAGCTGTTTTTT
16	TRBD1	TRBJ1-3	few	TRBV7-9	CASRITQGNSGNTIYF	TGTGCCAGCAGAATTACACAGGGGAACTCTGGAAACACCATATATTTT
12	NA	TRBJ2-1	NA	TRBV28	CASSFPNNEQFF	TGTGCCAGCAGTTTCCCCAATAATGAGCAGTTCTTC
14	TRBD1	TRBJ1-4	few	TRBV2	CASREDRGGEKLFF	TGTGCCAGCAGGGAGGACAGGGGAGGAGAAAAACTGTTTTTT
15	NA	TRBJ2-6	NA	TRBV18	CASSPQSSGANVLTF	TGTGCCAGCTCACCACAGAGCTCTGGGGCCAACGTCCTGACTTTC
13	TRBD2	TRBJ2-5	once	TRBV9	CASSVTGGETQYF	TGTGCCAGCAGCGTAACGGGGGGAGAGACCCAGTACTTC
15	TRBD1	TRBJ2-5	NA	TRBV5-4	CASSRDRVVMETQYF	TGTGCCAGCAGCCGGGACAGGGTGGTGATGGAGACCCAGTACTTC
14	NA	TRBJ2-7	NA	TRBV18	CASSPWTPFVEQYF	TGTGCCAGCTCACCATGGACACCTTTCGTCGAGCAGTACTTC
15	TRBD1	TRBJ1-4	NA	TRBV7-8	CASSPRDRPNEKLFF	TGTGCCAGCAGCCCCCGGGACAGGCCTAATGAAAAACTGTTTTTT
17	NA	TRBJ2-3	NA	TRBV24-1	CATSDSWGSRSTDTQYF	TGTGCCACCAGTGATTCCTGGGGCAGCCGAAGCACAGATACGCAGTATTTT
16	TRBD2	TRBJ2-3	NA	TRBV7-9	CASSMLAGGLTDTQYF	TGTGCCAGCAGCATGCTAGCGGGGGGCCTCACAGATACGCAGTATTTT
15	TRBD1	TRBJ2-2	few	TRBV18	CASSLGQGNTGELFF	TGTGCCAGCTCACTCGGACAGGGGAACACCGGGGAGCTGTTTTTT
15	NA	TRBJ1-5	NA	TRBV4-1	CASSQVHRGNQPQHF	TGCGCCAGCAGCCAAGTGCACAGGGGCAATCAGCCCCAGCATTTT
16	TRBD1	TRBJ1-6	NA	TRBV6-7	CASSYGTAINNSPLHF	TGTGCCAGCAGTTATGGGACAGCGATTAATAATTCACCCCTCCACTTT
14	TRBD1	TRBJ1-1	NA	TRBV29-1	CSVQGAGGGTEAFF	TGCAGCGTACAGGGGGCAGGAGGGGGCACTGAAGCTTTCTTT
13	TRBD1	TRBJ1-2	NA	TRBV12-3/TRBV12-4	CASSRDRYYGYTF	TGTGCCAGCAGCCGGGACAGATACTATGGCTACACCTTC
15	NA	TRBJ1-2	NA	TRBV4-2	CASSQGFQDSPVYTF	TGTGCCAGCAGCCAAGGGTTCCAAGACAGCCCGGTTTACACCTTC
16	NA	TRBJ2-3	once	TRBV19	CASSKSSGVYTDTQYF	TGTGCCAGTAGTAAGTCGTCAGGGGTGTACACAGATACGCAGTATTTT
17	TRBD1	TRBJ1-2	NA	TRBV7-9	CASSFNLFRLQGDGYTF	TGTGCCAGCAGCTTTAATCTTTTCCGGCTACAGGGGGATGGCTACACCTTC
13	NA	TRBJ1-2	NA	TRBV30	CAWSPNRAGGYTF	TGTGCCTGGAGCCCGAATCGGGCGGGAGGCTACACCTTC
17	NA	TRBJ2-1	NA	TRBV7-9	CASSFGDLGAGYNEQFF	TGTGCCAGCAGCTTCGGGGATCTGGGCGCCGGCTACAATGAGCAGTTCTTC
14	TRBD1	TRBJ1-4	NA	TRBV10-3	CAIGTGATNEKLFF	TGTGCCATTGGGACAGGGGCAACTAATGAAAAACTGTTTTTT
16	NA	TRBJ2-7	NA	TRBV19	CASSIRPPSAVNEQYF	TGTGCCAGTAGTATCCGTCCCCCTAGCGCGGTTAACGAGCAGTACTTC
14	NA	TRBJ2-3	once	TRBV5-6	CASSSGAAEDTQYF	TGTGCCAGCAGCTCGGGAGCGGCGGAAGATACGCAGTATTTT
16	TRBD1	TRBJ2-1	NA	TRBV10-3	CAISDLLRDRAHEQFF	TGTGCCATCAGTGATCTTCTCCGAGACAGGGCGCATGAGCAGTTCTTC
14	NA	TRBJ2-1	NA	TRBV21-1	CASSGAGGYNEQFF	TGTGCCAGCAGCGGGGCGGGGGGATACAATGAGCAGTTCTTC
13	NA	TRBJ1-2	NA	TRBV27	CASSWTNEGGYTF	TGTGCCAGCAGTTGGACCAATGAGGGTGGCTACACCTTC
15	NA	TRBJ2-3	once	TRBV4-3	CASRRRGGGTDTQYF	TGCGCCAGCAGGAGGCGGGGTGGCGGCACAGATACGCAGTATTTT
13	NA	TRBJ1-4	NA	TRBV7-9	CASSLGAAEKLFF	TGTGCCAGCAGCTTAGGGGCCGCTGAAAAACTGTTTTTT
16	TRBD2	TRBJ2-1	NA	TRBV7-2	CASQGGGREPYNEQFF	TGTGCCTCCCAAGGGGGCGGGAGGGAGCCCTACAATGAGCAGTTCTTC
16	NA	TRBJ1-6	NA	TRBV5-4	CASSLAQGLHNSPLHF	TGTGCCAGCAGCTTGGCCCAGGGCTTACATAATTCACCCCTCCACTTT
13	NA	TRBJ1-4	NA	TRBV18	CASSPPSPQTLFF	TGTGCCAGCTCACCACCTTCCCCACAGACACTGTTTTTT
16	NA	TRBJ1-2	NA	TRBV10-3	CAISEGQDGITGGYTF	TGTGCCATCAGTGAGGGTCAGGACGGCATAACGGGAGGCTACACCTTC
16	TRBD2	TRBJ2-1	once	TRBV4-2	CASSQEGLAGGNEQFF	TGTGCCAGCAGCCAAGAGGGACTAGCGGGAGGCAATGAGCAGTTCTTC
16	TRBD1	TRBJ1-2	NA	TRBV7-3	CASSPRGGQGSYGYTF	TGTGCCAGCAGCCCCCGCGGGGGACAGGGCTCCTATGGCTACACCTTC
18	TRBD2	TRBJ2-2	NA	TRBV4-1	CASSQGGLAGVGTGELFF	TGCGCCAGCAGCCAAGGGGGACTAGCGGGAGTGGGGACCGGGGAGCTGTTTTTT
14	TRBD2	TRBJ2-7	once	TRBV4-1	CASSLRRGAYEQYF	TGCGCCAGCAGCCTGAGGCGGGGGGCCTACGAGCAGTACTTC
14	TRBD2	TRBJ2-5	NA	TRBV9	CASSEFVAGETQYF	TGTGCCAGCAGCGAATTTGTAGCGGGAGAGACCCAGTACTTC
15	TRBD1	TRBJ1-1	NA	TRBV3-1/TRBV3-2	CASSQLPQGGTEAFF	TGTGCCAGCAGCCAACTTCCACAGGGGGGCACTGAAGCTTTCTTT
15	TRBD1	TRBJ1-3	NA	TRBV5-1	CASSLGTGSANTIYF	TGCGCCAGCAGCTTAGGGACAGGGTCTGCAAACACCATATATTTT
13	NA	TRBJ1-6	NA	TRBV5-1	CASSLDSNSPLHF	TGCGCCAGCAGCTTGGACAGCAATTCACCCCTCCACTTT
15	NA	TRBJ2-2	NA	TRBV5-1	CASSLAPGSGGELFF	TGCGCCAGCAGCTTGGCGCCAGGGTCGGGTGGGGAGCTGTTTTTT
15	NA	TRBJ2-3	NA	TRBV3-1/TRBV3-2	CASSQDGQKTDTQYF	TGTGCCAGCAGCCAAGATGGGCAGAAAACAGATACGCAGTATTTT
12	TRBD1	TRBJ1-1	NA	TRBV29-1	CSVARQGTEAFF	TGCAGCGTTGCCCGACAGGGAACTGAAGCTTTCTTT
20	TRBD1	TRBJ1-5	few	TRBV18	CASSPARGVGTGDSNQPQHF	TGTGCCAGCTCACCCGCGCGCGGAGTCGGGACAGGTGATAGCAATCAGCCCCAGCATTTT
14	NA	TRBJ1-5	NA	TRBV6-5	CASKLWGDNQPQHF	TGTGCCAGCAAACTTTGGGGGGACAATCAGCCCCAGCATTTT
15	NA	TRBJ1-4	NA	TRBV15	CATSRDTGWHEKLFF	TGTGCCACCAGCAGAGATACAGGGTGGCATGAAAAACTGTTTTTT
16	TRBD1	TRBJ1-2	few	TRBV27	CASSSTGTGKLLGYTF	TGTGCCAGCAGTTCCACCGGGACAGGGAAGTTATTGGGCTACACCTTC
13	NA	TRBJ1-1	NA	TRBV6-6	CASLTSVNTEAFF	TGTGCCAGCCTCACTAGCGTGAACACTGAAGCTTTCTTT
15	TRBD2	TRBJ2-7	NA	TRBV6-5	CASRGLAESSYEQYF	TGTGCCAGCAGAGGACTAGCGGAAAGCTCCTACGAGCAGTACTTC
15	NA	TRBJ2-2	NA	TRBV5-1	CASSLIGANTGELFF	TGCGCCAGCAGCCTCATCGGGGCGAACACCGGGGAGCTGTTTTTT
16	TRBD1	TRBJ1-2	NA	TRBV27	CASRRGTGGLGYGYTF	TGTGCCAGCCGAAGAGGGACAGGGGGTCTTGGATATGGCTACACCTTC
12	NA	TRBJ1-6	NA	TRBV3-1/TRBV3-2	CASRTGGGPLHF	TGTGCCAGCAGGACTGGGGGGGGGCCCCTCCACTTT
14	NA	TRBJ2-1	once	TRBV6-5	CASSYSASRNEQFF	TGTGCCAGCAGTTACTCTGCTAGCCGCAATGAGCAGTTCTTC
18	NA	TRBJ2-5	NA	TRBV5-4	CASSSGHSDWYFQETQYF	TGTGCCAGCAGCTCGGGACACTCGGACTGGTACTTCCAAGAGACCCAGTACTTC
15	TRBD1	TRBJ1-2	NA	TRBV5-1	CASTPGTGGIGGYTF	TGCGCCAGCACCCCCGGGACAGGGGGCATTGGGGGCTACACCTTC
14	NA	TRBJ2-7	NA	TRBV7-9	CASRSGTHAYEQYF	TGTGCCAGCAGATCCGGGACTCACGCCTACGAGCAGTACTTC
13	NA	TRBJ2-2	once	TRBV4-2	CASSWTLTGELFF	TGTGCCAGCAGCTGGACACTCACCGGGGAGCTGTTTTTT
12	NA	TRBJ1-2	NA	TRBV28	CASSPGYYGYTF	TGTGCCAGCAGTCCAGGGTACTATGGCTACACCTTC